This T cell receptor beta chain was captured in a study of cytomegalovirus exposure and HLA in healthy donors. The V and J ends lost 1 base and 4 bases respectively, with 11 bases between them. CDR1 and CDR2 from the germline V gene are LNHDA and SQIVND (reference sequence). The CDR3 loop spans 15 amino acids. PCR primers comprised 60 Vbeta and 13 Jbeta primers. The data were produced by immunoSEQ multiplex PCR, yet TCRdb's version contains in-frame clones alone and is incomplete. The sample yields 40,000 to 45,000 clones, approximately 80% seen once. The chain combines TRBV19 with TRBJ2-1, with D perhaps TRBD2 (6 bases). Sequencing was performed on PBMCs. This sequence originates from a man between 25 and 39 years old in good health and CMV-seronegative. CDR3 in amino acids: CASSIGGNPYNEQFF. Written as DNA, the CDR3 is TGTGCCAGTAGTATAGGCGGGAACCCATACAATGAGCAGTTCTTC.